This is a list of T cell receptor beta chains from one sample in a study of cytomegalovirus exposure and HLA in healthy donors. Assay: immunoSEQ multiplex PCR; the TCRdb copy retains only in-frame clones and omits some. This sample carries about 240,000 clones, 81% of them seen once, and the ten largest clones take 8%. The sequenced sample was PBMCs. Receptor source: an older woman in good health and CMV-seropositive. CDR3s include the opening cysteine and the closing phenylalanine or tryptophan. The D gene is left open where the match is weak. Clone size is not always given. Where it is, it says once, few, many or a class for expanded clones.

J | V | size | length | D | DNA | CDR3
TRBJ1-1 | TRBV5-1 | once | 16 | . | TGCGCCAGCAGCCTCGGGGGGTCAGGAAGGGAGACTGAAGCTTTCTTT | CASSLGGSGRETEAFF
TRBJ2-5 | TRBV11-3 | . | 15 | TRBD1 | TGTGCCAGCAGCCCGGGACAGGCTACCCTGGCGACCCAGTACTTC | CASSPGQATLATQYF
TRBJ1-5 | TRBV28 | once | 15 | TRBD1 | TGTGCCAGCAGCGGGACAGGGAGGGGCAATCAGCCCCAGCATTTT | CASSGTGRGNQPQHF
TRBJ2-5 | TRBV7-9 | . | 13 | TRBD1 | TGTGCCAGTACGCTAGGGGGCCGGGAGACCCAGTACTTC | CASTLGGRETQYF
TRBJ2-1 | TRBV19 | . | 13 | TRBD2 | TGTGCCAGTACCATGGGCGGGGGGAATGAGCAGTTCTTC | CASTMGGGNEQFF
TRBJ1-3 | TRBV11-3 | . | 15 | . | TGTGCCAGCAGCTTAGGCGGCTACTCTGGAAACACCATATATTTT | CASSLGGYSGNTIYF
TRBJ1-1 | TRBV7-2 | few | 14 | . | TGTGCCAGCAGCTTATTTACAGAGAACACTGAAGCTTTCTTT | CASSLFTENTEAFF
TRBJ2-7 | TRBV6-1 | . | 16 | TRBD1 | TGTGCCAGCAGTGAAGTTAGGACAGGGGGCATGTACGAGCAGTACTTC | CASSEVRTGGMYEQYF
TRBJ2-7 | TRBV10-1 | once | 13 | TRBD1 | TGCACCAGCAGTGCCTGGACAGGGGGCGAGCAGTACTTC | CTSSAWTGGEQYF
TRBJ2-2 | TRBV10-3 | . | 14 | . | TGTGCCATCAGTGAAAGCGTAGTTGGCGGGGAGCTGTTTTTT | CAISESVVGGELFF